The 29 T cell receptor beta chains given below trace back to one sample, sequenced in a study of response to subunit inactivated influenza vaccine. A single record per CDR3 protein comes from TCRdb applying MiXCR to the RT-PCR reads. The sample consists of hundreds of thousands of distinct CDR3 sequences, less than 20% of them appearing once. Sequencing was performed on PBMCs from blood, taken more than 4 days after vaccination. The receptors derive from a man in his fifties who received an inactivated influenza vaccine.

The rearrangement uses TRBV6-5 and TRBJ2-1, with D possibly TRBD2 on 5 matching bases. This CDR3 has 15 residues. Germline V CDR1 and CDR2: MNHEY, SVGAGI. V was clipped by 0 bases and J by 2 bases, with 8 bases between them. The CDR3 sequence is CASSYSRVPYNEQFF. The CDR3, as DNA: TGTGCCAGCAGTTACTCGCGGGTACCCTACAATGAGCAGTTCTTC.

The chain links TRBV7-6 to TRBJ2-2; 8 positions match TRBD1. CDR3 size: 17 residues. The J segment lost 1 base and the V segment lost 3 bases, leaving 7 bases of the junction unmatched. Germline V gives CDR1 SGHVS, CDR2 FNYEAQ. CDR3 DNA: TGTGCCAGCAGCTTCCTCTCCGGGACAGGGAACACCGGGGAGCTGTTTTTT. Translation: CASSFLSGTGNTGELFF.

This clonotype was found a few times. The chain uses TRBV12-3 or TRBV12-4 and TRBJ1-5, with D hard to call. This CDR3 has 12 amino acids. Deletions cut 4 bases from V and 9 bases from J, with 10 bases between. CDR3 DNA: TGTGCCAGCAGTTCCCGCGAAAGGCCCCAGCATTTT. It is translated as CASSSRERPQHF.

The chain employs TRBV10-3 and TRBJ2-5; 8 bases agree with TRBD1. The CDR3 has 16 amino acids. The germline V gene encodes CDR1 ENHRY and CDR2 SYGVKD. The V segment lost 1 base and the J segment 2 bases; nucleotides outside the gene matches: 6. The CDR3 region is CAISELGQAQQETQYF. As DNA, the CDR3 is TGTGCCATCAGTGAGTTGGGACAGGCTCAACAAGAGACCCAGTACTTC.

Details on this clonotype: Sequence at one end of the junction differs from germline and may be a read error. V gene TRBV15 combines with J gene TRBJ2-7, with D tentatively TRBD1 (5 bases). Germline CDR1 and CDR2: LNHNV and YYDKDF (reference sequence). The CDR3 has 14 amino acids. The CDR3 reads CATSRDAGSSEQYF. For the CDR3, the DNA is TGTGCCACCAGCAGAGATGCAGGGTCCTCCGAGCAGTACTTC.

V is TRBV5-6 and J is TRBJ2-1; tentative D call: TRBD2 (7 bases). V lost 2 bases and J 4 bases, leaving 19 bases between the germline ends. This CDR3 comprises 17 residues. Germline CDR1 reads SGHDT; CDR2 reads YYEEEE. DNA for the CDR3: TGTGCCAGCAGCTTCTTAGGGGGGGCGGGTGTGTACAATGAGCAGTTCTTC. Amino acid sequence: CASSFLGGAGVYNEQFF.

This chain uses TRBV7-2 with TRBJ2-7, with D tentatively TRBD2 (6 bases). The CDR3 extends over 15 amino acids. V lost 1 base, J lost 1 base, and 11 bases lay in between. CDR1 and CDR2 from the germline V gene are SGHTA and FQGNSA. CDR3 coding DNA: TGTGCCAGCAGCTTAGGGGGGGTCAGATCCTACGAGCAGTACTTC. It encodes CASSLGGVRSYEQYF.

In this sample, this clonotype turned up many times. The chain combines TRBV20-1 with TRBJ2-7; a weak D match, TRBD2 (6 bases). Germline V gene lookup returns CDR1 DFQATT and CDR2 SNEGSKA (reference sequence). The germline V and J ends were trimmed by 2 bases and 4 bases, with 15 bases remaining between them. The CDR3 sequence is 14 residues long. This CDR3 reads CSARSPRDSYEQYF. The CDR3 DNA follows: TGCAGTGCTAGATCCCCCAGGGACTCTTACGAGCAGTACTTC.

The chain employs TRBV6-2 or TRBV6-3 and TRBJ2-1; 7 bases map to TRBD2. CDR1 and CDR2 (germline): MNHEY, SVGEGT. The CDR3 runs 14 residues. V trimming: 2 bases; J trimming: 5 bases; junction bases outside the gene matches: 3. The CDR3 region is CASSYVGLDNEQFF. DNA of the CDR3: TGTGCCAGCAGTTACGTCGGACTAGACAATGAGCAGTTCTTC.

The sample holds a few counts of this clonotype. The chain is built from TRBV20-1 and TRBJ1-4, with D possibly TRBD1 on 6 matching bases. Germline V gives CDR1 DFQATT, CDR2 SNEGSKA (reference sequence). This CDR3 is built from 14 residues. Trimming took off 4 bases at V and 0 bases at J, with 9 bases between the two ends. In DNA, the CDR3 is TGCAGTGCTACCACAGGGACAACTAATGAAAAACTGTTTTTT. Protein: CSATTGTTNEKLFF.

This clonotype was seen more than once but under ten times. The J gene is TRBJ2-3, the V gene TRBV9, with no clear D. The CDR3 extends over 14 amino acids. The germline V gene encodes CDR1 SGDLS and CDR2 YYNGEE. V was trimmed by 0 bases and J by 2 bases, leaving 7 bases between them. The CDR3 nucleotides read TGTGCCAGCAGCGTAGATGTCTCCACAGATACGCAGTATTTT. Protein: CASSVDVSTDTQYF. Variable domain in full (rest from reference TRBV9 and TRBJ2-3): DSGVTQTPKHLITATGQRVTLRCSPRSGDLSVYWYQQSLDQGLQFLIQYYNGEERAKGNILERFSAQQFPDLHSELNLSSLELGDSALYFCASSVDVSTDTQYFGPGTRLTVL.

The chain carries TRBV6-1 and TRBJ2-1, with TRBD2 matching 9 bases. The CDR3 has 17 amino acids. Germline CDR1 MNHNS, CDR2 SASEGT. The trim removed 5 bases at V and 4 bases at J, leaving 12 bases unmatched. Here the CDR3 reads CASSIESGRTAYNEQFF. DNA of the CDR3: TGTGCCAGCAGTATAGAAAGCGGGAGGACAGCTTACAATGAGCAGTTCTTC.

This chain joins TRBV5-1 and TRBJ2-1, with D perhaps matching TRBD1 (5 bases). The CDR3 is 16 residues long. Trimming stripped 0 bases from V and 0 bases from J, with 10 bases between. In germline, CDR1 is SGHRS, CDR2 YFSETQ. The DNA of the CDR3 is TGCGCCAGCAGCTTGGCCAGGGCAAGCTCCTACAATGAGCAGTTCTTC. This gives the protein CASSLARASSYNEQFF.

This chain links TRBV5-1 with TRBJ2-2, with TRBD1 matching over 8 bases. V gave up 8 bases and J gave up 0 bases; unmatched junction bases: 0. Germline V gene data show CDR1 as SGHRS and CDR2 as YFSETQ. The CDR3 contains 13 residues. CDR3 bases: TGCGCCAGGGGACAGGCGAACACCGGGGAGCTGTTTTTT. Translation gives CARGQANTGELFF.

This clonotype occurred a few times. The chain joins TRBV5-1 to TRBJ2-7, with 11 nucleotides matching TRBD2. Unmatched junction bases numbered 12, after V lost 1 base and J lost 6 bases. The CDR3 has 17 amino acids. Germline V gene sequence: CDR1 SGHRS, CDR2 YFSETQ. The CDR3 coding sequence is TGCGCCAGCAGCTTGAGTCCAACTAGCGGGGGACCCGGCGAGCAGTACTTC. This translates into CASSLSPTSGGPGEQYF.

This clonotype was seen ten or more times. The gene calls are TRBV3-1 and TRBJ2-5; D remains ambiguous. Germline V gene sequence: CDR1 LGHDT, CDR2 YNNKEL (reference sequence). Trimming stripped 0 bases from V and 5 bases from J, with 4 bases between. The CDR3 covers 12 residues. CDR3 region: CASSQDRETQYF. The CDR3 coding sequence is TGTGCCAGCAGCCAAGATAGGGAGACCCAGTACTTC.

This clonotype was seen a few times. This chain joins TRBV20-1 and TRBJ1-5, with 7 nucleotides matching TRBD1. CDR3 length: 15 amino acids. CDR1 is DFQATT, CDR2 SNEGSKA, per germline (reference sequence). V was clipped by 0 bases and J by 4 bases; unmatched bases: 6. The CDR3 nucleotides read TGCAGTGCTAGAGATCCGCAGGGGGAGAATCAGCCCCAGCATTTT. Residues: CSARDPQGENQPQHF.

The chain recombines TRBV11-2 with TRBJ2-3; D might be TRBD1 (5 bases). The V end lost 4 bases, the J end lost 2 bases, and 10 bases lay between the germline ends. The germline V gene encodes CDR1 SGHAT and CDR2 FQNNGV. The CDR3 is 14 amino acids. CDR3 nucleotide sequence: TGTGCCAGCAGCTCGACAGTATACACAGATACGCAGTATTTT. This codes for CASSSTVYTDTQYF.

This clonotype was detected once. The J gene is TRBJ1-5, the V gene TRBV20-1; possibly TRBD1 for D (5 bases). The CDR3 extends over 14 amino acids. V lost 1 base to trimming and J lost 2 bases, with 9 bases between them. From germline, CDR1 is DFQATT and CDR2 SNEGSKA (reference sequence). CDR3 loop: CSARVLGGNQPQHF. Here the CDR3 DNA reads TGCAGTGCTAGAGTTTTGGGGGGCAATCAGCCCCAGCATTTT.

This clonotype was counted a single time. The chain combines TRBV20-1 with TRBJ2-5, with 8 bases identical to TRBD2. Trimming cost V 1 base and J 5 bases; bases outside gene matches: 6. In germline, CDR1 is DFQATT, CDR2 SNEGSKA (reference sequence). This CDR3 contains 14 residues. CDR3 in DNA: TGCAGTGCTAGAGTAGCGGGACAAAGGGAGACCCAGTACTTC. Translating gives CSARVAGQRETQYF.

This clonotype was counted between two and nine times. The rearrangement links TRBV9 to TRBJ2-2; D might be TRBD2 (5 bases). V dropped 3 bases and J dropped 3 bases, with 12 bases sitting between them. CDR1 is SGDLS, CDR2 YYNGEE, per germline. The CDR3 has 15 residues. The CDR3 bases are TGTGCCAGCAGCGAAAGAGGAGGTGACACCGGGGAGCTGTTTTTT. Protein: CASSERGGDTGELFF.

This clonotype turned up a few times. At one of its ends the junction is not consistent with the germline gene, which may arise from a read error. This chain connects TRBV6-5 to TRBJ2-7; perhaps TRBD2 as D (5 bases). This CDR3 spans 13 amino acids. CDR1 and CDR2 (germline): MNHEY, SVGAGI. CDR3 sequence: CASSHSGYHEQYF. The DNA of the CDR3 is TGTGCCAGCAGTCACTCGGGGTACCACGAGCAGTACTTC.

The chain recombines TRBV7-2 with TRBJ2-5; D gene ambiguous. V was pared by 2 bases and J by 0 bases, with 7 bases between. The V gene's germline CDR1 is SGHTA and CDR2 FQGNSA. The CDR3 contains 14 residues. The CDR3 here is CASSLRRNQETQYF. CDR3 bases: TGTGCCAGCAGCTTACGCCGAAACCAAGAGACCCAGTACTTC.

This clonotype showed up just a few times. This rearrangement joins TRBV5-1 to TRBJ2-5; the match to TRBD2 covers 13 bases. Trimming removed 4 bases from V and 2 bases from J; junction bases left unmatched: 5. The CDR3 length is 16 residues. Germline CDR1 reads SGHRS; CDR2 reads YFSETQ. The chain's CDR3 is CASSRGTSGAQETQYF. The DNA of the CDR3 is TGCGCCAGCAGCCGGGGGACTAGCGGGGCGCAAGAGACCCAGTACTTC.

CDR3 region: CASRRTSGGQETQYF. CDR3 in DNA: TGTGCCAGCAGAAGGACTAGCGGGGGTCAAGAGACCCAGTACTTC. This sequence joins TRBV6-2 or TRBV6-3 and TRBJ2-5, with 13 bases matching TRBD2. The CDR3 sequence is 15 residues long. V lost 6 bases, J lost 2 bases, and 3 bases stayed unmatched. Germline-derived CDR1 and CDR2 are MNHEY and SVGEGT.

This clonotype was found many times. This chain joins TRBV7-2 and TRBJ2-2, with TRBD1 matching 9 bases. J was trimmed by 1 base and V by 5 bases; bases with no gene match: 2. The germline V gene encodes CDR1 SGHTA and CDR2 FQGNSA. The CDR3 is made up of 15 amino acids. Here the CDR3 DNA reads TGTGCCAGCAGCCGGGACAGGGTGAACACCGGGGAGCTGTTTTTT. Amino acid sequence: CASSRDRVNTGELFF.

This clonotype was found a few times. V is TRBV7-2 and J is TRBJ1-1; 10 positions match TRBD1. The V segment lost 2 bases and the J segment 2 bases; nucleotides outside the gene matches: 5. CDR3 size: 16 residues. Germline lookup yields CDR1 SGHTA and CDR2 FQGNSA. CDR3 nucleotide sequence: TGTGCCAGCAGCTTAACCGGGACAGGGGTCAACACTGAAGCTTTCTTT. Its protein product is CASSLTGTGVNTEAFF.

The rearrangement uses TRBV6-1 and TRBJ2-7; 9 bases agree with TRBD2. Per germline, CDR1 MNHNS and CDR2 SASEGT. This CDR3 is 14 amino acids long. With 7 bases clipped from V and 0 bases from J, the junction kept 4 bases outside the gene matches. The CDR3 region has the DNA TGTGCCAGCATGCGCGGGAGGGCCTCCTACGAGCAGTACTTC. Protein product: CASMRGRASYEQYF.

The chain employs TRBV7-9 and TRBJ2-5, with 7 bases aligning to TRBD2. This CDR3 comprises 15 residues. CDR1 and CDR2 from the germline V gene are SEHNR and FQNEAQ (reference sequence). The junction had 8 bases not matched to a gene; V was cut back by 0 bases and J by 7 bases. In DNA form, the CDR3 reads TGTGCCAGCAGCTTAGCGGGGACTACCCATGGGACCCAGTACTTC. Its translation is CASSLAGTTHGTQYF. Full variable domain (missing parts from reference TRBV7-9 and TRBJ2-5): DTGVSQNPRHKITKRGQNVTFRCDPISEHNRLYWYRQTLGQGPEFLTYFQNEAQLEKSRLLSDRFSAERPKGSFSTLEIQRTEQGDSAMYLCASSLAGTTHGTQYFGPGTRLLVL.